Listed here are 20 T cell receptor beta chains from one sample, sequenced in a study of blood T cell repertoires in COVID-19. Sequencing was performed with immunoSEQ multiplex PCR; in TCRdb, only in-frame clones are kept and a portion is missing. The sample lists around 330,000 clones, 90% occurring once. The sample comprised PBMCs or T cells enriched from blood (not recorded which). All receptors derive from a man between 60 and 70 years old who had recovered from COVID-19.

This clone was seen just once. This chain's CDR3 is CASSYSTGSGNSPLHF. Written as DNA, the CDR3 is TGTGCCAGCAGTTACTCGACAGGGAGTGGTAATTCACCCCTCCACTTT. The V and J genes are TRBV6-5 and TRBJ1-6, with 7 bases matching TRBD1. The CDR3 has 16 amino acids. CDR1 and CDR2 (germline): MNHEY, SVGAGI. V lost 0 bases, J lost 6 bases, and 5 bases stayed unmatched.

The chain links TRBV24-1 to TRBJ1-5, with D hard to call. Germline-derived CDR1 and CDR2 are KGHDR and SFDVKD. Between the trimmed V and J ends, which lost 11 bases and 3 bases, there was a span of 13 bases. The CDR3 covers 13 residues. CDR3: CAILDKHNQPQHF. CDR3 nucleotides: TGTGCCATCCTTGACAAGCACAATCAGCCCCAGCATTTT.

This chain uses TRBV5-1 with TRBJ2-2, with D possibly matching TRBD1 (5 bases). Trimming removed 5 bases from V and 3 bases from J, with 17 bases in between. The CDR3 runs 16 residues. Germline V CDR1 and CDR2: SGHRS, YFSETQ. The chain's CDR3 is CASRTQSTGYTGELFF. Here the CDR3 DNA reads TGCGCCAGCAGAACCCAAAGTACAGGTTACACCGGGGAGCTGTTTTTT.

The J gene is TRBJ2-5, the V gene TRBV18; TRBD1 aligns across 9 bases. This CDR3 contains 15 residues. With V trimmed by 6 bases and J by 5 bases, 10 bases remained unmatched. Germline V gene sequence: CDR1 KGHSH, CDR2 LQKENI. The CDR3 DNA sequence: TGTGCCAGCTCCCTCAGACAGGGGGGTACGGAGACCCAGTACTTC. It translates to CASSLRQGGTETQYF. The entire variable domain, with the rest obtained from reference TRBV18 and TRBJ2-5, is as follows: NAGVMQNPRHLVRRRGQEARLRCSPMKGHSHVYWYRQLPEEGLKFMVYLQKENIIDESGMPKERFSAEFPKEGPSILRIQQVVRGDSAAYFCASSLRQGGTETQYFGPGTRLLVL.

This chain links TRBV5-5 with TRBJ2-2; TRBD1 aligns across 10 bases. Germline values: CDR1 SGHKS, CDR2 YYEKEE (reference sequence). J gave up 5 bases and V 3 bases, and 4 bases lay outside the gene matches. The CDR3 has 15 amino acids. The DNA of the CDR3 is TGTGCCAGCAGCTCGACAGGGGGCAGGACCGGGGAGCTGTTTTTT. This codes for CASSSTGGRTGELFF.

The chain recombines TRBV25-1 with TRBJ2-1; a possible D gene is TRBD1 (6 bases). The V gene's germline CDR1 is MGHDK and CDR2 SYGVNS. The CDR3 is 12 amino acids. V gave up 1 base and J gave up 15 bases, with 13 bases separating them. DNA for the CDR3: TGTGCCAGCAGTGAATTGGGACACGCAGTGTTCTTC. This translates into CASSELGHAVFF. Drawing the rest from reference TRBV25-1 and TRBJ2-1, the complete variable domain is EADIYQTPRYLVIGTGKKITLECSQTMGHDKMYWYQQDPGMELHLIHYSYGVNSTEKGDLSSESTVSRIRTEHFPLTLESARPSHTSQYLCASSELGHAVFFGPGTRLTVL.

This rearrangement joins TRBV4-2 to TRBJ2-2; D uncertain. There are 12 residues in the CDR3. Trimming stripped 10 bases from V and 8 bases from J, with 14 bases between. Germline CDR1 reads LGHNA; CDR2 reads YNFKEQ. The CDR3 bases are TGTGCCACCGGCTTCTCGAGGGGGGAGCTGTTTTTT. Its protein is CATGFSRGELFF.

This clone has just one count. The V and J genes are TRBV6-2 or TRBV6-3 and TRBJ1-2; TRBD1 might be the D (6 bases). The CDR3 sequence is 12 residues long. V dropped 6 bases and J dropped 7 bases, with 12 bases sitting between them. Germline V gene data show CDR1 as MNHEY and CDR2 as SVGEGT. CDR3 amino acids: CASSPGQFGYTF. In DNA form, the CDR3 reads TGTGCCAGCAGCCCCGGACAGTTTGGCTACACCTTC.

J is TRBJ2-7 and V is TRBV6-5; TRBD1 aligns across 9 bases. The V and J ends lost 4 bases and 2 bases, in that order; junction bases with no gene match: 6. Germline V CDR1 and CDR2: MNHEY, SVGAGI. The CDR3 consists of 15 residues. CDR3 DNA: TGTGCCAGCAGTTCCCCTGGGACAGGGACCTACGAGCAGTACTTC. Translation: CASSSPGTGTYEQYF.

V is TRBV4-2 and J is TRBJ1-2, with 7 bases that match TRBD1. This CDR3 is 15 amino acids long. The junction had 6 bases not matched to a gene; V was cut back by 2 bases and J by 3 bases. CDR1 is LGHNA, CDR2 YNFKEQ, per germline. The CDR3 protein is CASSQMGQKHYGYTF. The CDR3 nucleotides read TGTGCCAGCAGCCAAATGGGACAGAAACACTATGGCTACACCTTC.

The CDR3 here is CASSYPGFTGELFF. The CDR3 nucleotides read TGTGCCAGCAGTTACCCAGGGTTCACCGGGGAGCTGTTTTTT. The chain links TRBV6-2 or TRBV6-3 to TRBJ2-2; a possible D gene is TRBD1 (5 bases). This CDR3 comprises 14 residues. V was shortened by 2 bases and J by 4 bases, with 8 bases between the two germline ends. Germline CDR1 is MNHEY and CDR2 is SVGEGT.

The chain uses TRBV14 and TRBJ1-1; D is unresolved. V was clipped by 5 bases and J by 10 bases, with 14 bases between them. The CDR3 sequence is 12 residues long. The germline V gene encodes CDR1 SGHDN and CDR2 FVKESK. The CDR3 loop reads CASSYGVNGAFF. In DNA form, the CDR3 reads TGTGCCAGCAGCTACGGGGTCAACGGAGCTTTCTTT.

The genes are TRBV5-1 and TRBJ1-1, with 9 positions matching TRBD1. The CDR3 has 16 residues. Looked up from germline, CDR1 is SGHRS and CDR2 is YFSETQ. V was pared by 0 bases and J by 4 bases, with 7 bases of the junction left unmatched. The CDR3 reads CASSLEWGQGITEAFF. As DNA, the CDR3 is TGCGCCAGCAGCTTGGAGTGGGGACAGGGAATCACTGAAGCTTTCTTT.

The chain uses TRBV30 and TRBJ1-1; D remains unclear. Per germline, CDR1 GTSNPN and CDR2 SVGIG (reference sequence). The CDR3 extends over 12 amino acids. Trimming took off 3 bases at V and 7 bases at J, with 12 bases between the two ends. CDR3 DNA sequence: TGTGCCTGGAGCAAGGTGGCGGTTGAAGCTTTCTTT. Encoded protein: CAWSKVAVEAFF. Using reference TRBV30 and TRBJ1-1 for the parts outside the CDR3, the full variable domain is SQTIHQWPATLVQPVGSPLSLECTVEGTSNPNLYWYRQAAGRGLQLLFYSVGIGQISSEVPQNLSASRPQDRQFILSSKKLLLSDSGFYLCAWSKVAVEAFFGQGTRLTVV.

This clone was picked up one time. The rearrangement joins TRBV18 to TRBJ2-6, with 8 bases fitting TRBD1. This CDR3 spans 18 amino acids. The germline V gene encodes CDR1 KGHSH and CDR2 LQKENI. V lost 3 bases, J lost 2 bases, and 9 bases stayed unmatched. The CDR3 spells CASSPQRTGKTGANVLTF. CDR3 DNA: TGTGCCAGCTCACCCCAAAGGACAGGGAAGACTGGGGCCAACGTCCTGACTTTC. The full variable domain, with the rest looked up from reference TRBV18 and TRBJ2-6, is NAGVMQNPRHLVRRRGQEARLRCSPMKGHSHVYWYRQLPEEGLKFMVYLQKENIIDESGMPKERFSAEFPKEGPSILRIQQVVRGDSAAYFCASSPQRTGKTGANVLTFGAGSRLTVL.

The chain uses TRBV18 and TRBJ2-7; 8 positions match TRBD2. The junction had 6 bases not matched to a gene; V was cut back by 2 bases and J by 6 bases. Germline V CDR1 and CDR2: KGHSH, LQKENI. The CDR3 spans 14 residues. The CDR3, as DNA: TGTGCCAGCTCACCAGGGACTAGAAACGGCGAGCAGTACTTC. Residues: CASSPGTRNGEQYF.

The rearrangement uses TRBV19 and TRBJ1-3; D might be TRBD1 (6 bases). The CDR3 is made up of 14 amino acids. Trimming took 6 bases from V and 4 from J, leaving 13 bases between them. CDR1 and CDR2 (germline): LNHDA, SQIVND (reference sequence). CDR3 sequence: CASSSQGGGNTIYF. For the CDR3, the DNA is TGTGCCAGTAGCTCACAGGGCGGGGGAAACACCATATATTTT.

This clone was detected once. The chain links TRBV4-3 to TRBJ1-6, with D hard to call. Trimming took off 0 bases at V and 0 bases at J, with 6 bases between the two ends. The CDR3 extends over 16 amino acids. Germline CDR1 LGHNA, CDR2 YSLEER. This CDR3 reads CASSQDPSSYNSPLHF. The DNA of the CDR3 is TGCGCCAGCAGCCAAGACCCGAGCTCCTATAATTCACCCCTCCACTTT.

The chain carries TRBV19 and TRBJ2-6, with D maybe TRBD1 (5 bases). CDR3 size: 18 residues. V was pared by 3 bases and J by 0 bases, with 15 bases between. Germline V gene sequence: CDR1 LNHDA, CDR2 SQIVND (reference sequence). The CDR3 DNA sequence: TGTGCCAGTAGTATCCCGCGGCAGGGAAGCTCTGGGGCCAACGTCCTGACTTTC. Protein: CASSIPRQGSSGANVLTF.

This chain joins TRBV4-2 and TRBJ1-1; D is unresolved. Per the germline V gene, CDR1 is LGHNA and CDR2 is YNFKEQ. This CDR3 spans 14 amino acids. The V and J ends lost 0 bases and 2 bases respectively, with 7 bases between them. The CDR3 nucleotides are TGTGCCAGCAGCCAAGATAGGAGCAACACTGAAGCTTTCTTT. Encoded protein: CASSQDRSNTEAFF.